One and the same sample provided the 28 T cell receptor beta chains below, sequenced in a study of T-cell memory formation after mild COVID-19. TCRdb passed the 5' RACE reads through MiXCR, listing each CDR3 protein once. The sample includes 150,000 to 200,000 distinct CDR3 sequences, approximately 13% seen only once; the top ten take approximately 3.6%. What was sequenced was PBMCs or a T cell subset sorted from them (not recorded which). These receptor sequences come from a man between 18 and 29 years old who had mild COVID-19 (a few samples of this study predate the infection). Cell type and time point are not known.

This CDR3 reads CASSLEGFGFQPQHF. The CDR3 coding sequence is TGTGCCAGCAGCTTAGAGGGGTTTGGGTTTCAGCCCCAGCATTTT. The chain is built from TRBV7-2 and TRBJ1-5; a possible D gene is TRBD1 (5 bases). The V gene lost 1 base and the J gene lost 6 bases, with 13 bases spanning the gap. The CDR3 spans 15 residues. Germline CDR1 and CDR2: SGHTA and FQGNSA.

CDR3 protein: CASRRGPATNEKLFF. CDR3 in DNA: TGTGCCAGCCGCAGGGGGCCAGCAACTAATGAAAAACTGTTTTTT. The chain couples TRBV28 to TRBJ1-4; 8 nucleotides align to TRBD1. The V and J ends lost 8 bases and 0 bases, in that order; junction bases with no gene match: 5. Germline V gene sequence: CDR1 MDHEN, CDR2 SYDVKM. CDR3 length equals 15 residues.

This clonotype has just a few counts. V usage is TRBV15 and J usage is TRBJ1-1; no definite D call. The CDR3 is made up of 14 amino acids. Germline V gene lookup returns CDR1 LNHNV and CDR2 YYDKDF (reference sequence). The V gene lost 0 bases and the J gene lost 3 bases, with 8 bases spanning the gap. The CDR3 region has the DNA TGTGCCACCAGCAGAGATCCGAGATACACTGAAGCTTTCTTT. Amino acids: CATSRDPRYTEAFF.

The table lists this clonotype with a few counts. The chain links TRBV11-1 to TRBJ2-5, with 11 bases lining up with TRBD2. Germline CDR1 and CDR2: SGHAT and FQDESV (reference sequence). The CDR3 loop spans 16 amino acids. J lost 7 bases, V lost 5 bases, and 12 bases had no gene match. Here the CDR3 DNA reads TGTGCCAGCAGCGAGGGACTAGCGGAGTACCTTCTGACCCAGTACTTC. Protein sequence: CASSEGLAEYLLTQYF. The full variable domain, with the rest looked up from reference TRBV11-1 and TRBJ2-5, is EAEVAQSPRYKITEKSQAVAFWCDPISGHATLYWYRQILGQGPELLVQFQDESVVDDSQLPKDRFSAERLKGVDSTLKIQPAELGDSAMYLCASSEGLAEYLLTQYFGPGTRLLVL.

V usage is TRBV7-3 and J usage is TRBJ1-6; D is unclear. This CDR3 comprises 13 residues. Germline V gives CDR1 SGHTA, CDR2 FQGTGA. V lost 2 bases, J lost 10 bases, and 9 bases lay in between. In DNA, the CDR3 is TGTGCCAGCAGCTTATCGGAGGTATCACCCCTCCACTTT. It specifies CASSLSEVSPLHF.

V gene TRBV21-1 combines with J gene TRBJ2-7; TRBD2, the D gene given by the table, was not confirmed from the DNA. TRBV21-1 is described as a pseudogene. The CDR3 is 13 amino acids. CDR3 loop: CASSKGLAGGEYV. CDR3 nucleotide sequence: TGTGCCAGCAGCAAAGGGCTAGCGGGGGGAGAGTACGTC.

The sample holds a few counts of this clonotype. The chain carries TRBV3-1 and TRBJ1-2, with D uncertain. The CDR3 runs 12 residues. In germline, CDR1 is LGHDT, CDR2 YNNKEL (reference sequence). The V gene lost 0 bases and the J gene lost 4 bases, with 3 bases spanning the gap. CDR3 nucleotide sequence: TGTGCCAGCAGCCAAGAGAGCTATGGCTACACCTTC. Its translation: CASSQESYGYTF.

This clonotype was found a few times. The gene calls are TRBV5-1 and TRBJ2-7, with a possible D match to TRBD1 (5 bases). The CDR3 has 14 residues. Germline CDR1 and CDR2: SGHRS and YFSETQ. Trimming took 9 bases from V and 0 from J, leaving 16 bases between them. CDR3 region: CATHEGALSYEQYV. Written as DNA, the CDR3 is TGCGCCACCCATGAAGGGGCCCTCTCCTACGAGCAGTACGTC.

The V and J genes are TRBV6-5 and TRBJ2-7, with a tentative D call TRBD2 (5 bases). Trimming left V 7 bases short and J 1 base short, with 14 bases between. CDR3 size: 14 residues. Germline V CDR1 and CDR2: MNHEY, SVGAGI. As DNA, the CDR3 is TGTGCCAGCAAACGCGGCACGGGGTCCTACGAGCAGTACTTC. As protein: CASKRGTGSYEQYF.

The gene calls are TRBV11-2 and TRBJ2-5; tentatively, D is TRBD2 (6 bases). The CDR3 totals 13 residues. V lost 5 bases to trimming and J lost 3 bases, with 10 bases between them. Per germline, CDR1 SGHAT and CDR2 FQNNGV. The chain's CDR3 is CASSMGLEETQYF. Written as DNA, the CDR3 is TGTGCCAGCAGCATGGGACTCGAAGAGACCCAGTACTTC.

The chain links TRBV2 to TRBJ2-3, with D maybe TRBD2 (5 bases). Trimming shortened V by 4 bases and J by 4 bases, and 15 bases separated the two germline ends. CDR3 length equals 15 residues. Germline lookup yields CDR1 SNHLY and CDR2 FYNNEI. The chain's CDR3 is CASSGLEGGADTQYF. CDR3 bases: TGTGCCAGCAGTGGGCTAGAGGGTGGGGCAGATACGCAGTATTTT. Drawing the rest from reference TRBV2 and TRBJ2-3, the complete variable domain is EPEVTQTPSHQVTQMGQEVILRCVPISNHLYFYWYRQILGQKVEFLVSFYNNEISEKSEIFDDQFSVERPDGSNFTLKIRSTKLEDSAMYFCASSGLEGGADTQYFGPGTRLTVL.

This clonotype was observed a handful of times. This chain uses TRBV5-1 with TRBJ1-5, with D perhaps matching TRBD1 (5 bases). Germline V gene sequence: CDR1 SGHRS, CDR2 YFSETQ. The CDR3 spans 15 residues. The V gene lost 3 bases and the J gene lost 3 bases, with 13 bases spanning the gap. In DNA form, the CDR3 reads TGCGCCAGCAGCTCCGACGGGGGACTCAATCAGCCCCAGCATTTT. It encodes CASSSDGGLNQPQHF.

This clonotype was picked up a small number of times. The chain combines TRBV19 with TRBJ1-5, with D possibly being TRBD1 (6 bases). The germline CDR1 and CDR2 sequences are LNHDA and SQIVND (reference sequence). Deletions cut 7 bases from V and 0 bases from J, with 16 bases between. The CDR3 contains 16 residues. Here the CDR3 reads CASKGTPFYSNQPQHF. CDR3 coding DNA: TGTGCCAGTAAAGGGACACCATTCTATAGCAATCAGCCCCAGCATTTT.

The chain has TRBV4-1 and TRBJ2-2; 13 bases line up with TRBD2. The CDR3 loop spans 15 amino acids. Trimming took 3 bases from V and 5 from J; bases not matched to a gene: 0. The germline V gene encodes CDR1 MGHRA and CDR2 YSYEKL. The CDR3 DNA follows: TGCGCCAGCAGCCAGGGACTAGCGGGGACCGGGGAGCTGTTTTTT. Amino acids: CASSQGLAGTGELFF.

The chain combines TRBV24-1 with TRBJ2-4, with unresolved D. Trimming cost V 4 bases and J 8 bases, with 8 bases left between them. Germline CDR1 is KGHDR and CDR2 is SFDVKD. This CDR3 is built from 12 residues. Here the CDR3 DNA reads TGTGCCACCAGTGACGATAGGGACATTCAGTACTTC. Translation: CATSDDRDIQYF.

J is TRBJ2-3 and V is TRBV7-2, with 7 bases identical to TRBD1. The CDR3 extends over 14 amino acids. The J segment lost 4 bases and the V segment lost 3 bases, leaving 4 bases of the junction unmatched. Germline-derived CDR1 and CDR2 are SGHTA and FQGNSA. This chain's CDR3 is CASSLQGVPDTQYF. In DNA, the CDR3 is TGTGCCAGCAGCTTGCAGGGGGTCCCAGATACGCAGTATTTT.

This clonotype showed up just a few times. The chain employs TRBV6-6 and TRBJ2-4, with 9 bases fitting TRBD1. Germline trimming cut 5 bases from V and 2 bases from J; bases unmatched to any gene: 7. CDR1 and CDR2 from the germline V gene are MNHNY and SVGAGI (reference sequence). This CDR3 is built from 16 residues. The CDR3 DNA is TGTGCCAGCAGTCAGCGACAGGGGGTATCCAAAAACATTCAGTACTTC. Its protein is CASSQRQGVSKNIQYF.

The rearrangement joins TRBV6-5 to TRBJ1-1; D unresolved. This CDR3 comprises 13 residues. The V gene's germline CDR1 is MNHEY and CDR2 SVGAGI. Trimming stripped 6 bases from V and 0 bases from J, with 8 bases between. CDR3: CASRRTMNTEAFF. The CDR3 DNA sequence: TGTGCCAGCAGACGCACTATGAACACTGAAGCTTTCTTT.

This clonotype appeared a few times. The conserved phenylalanine or tryptophan normally closing the CDR3 is absent here, so this likely arose from a read error. Because the CDR3's place on the DNA is in doubt, the DNA is left out and the CDR3 is given as listed by TCRdb. The V call is TRBV6-5, the J call TRBJ1-1. A total of 10 residues make up the CDR3, ends included. Per the germline V gene, CDR1 is MNHEY and CDR2 is SVGAGI. CDR3 in amino acids: CASSYQGGPC.

This chain connects TRBV7-9 to TRBJ2-1; D is possibly TRBD1 or TRBD2 (5 bases each). CDR1 and CDR2 from the germline V gene are SEHNR and FQNEAQ (reference sequence). V lost 1 base to trimming and J lost 9 bases, with 7 bases between them. This CDR3 spans 12 amino acids. In DNA, the CDR3 is TGTGCCAGCAGCTTAGGGGGGATTGAGCAGTTCTTC. Translation gives CASSLGGIEQFF.

The CDR3 region is CASSKPPEVTQYF. Here the CDR3 DNA reads TGTGCCAGCAGCAAACCTCCAGAGGTTACGCAGTATTTT. The rearrangement uses TRBV7-2 and TRBJ2-3; D ambiguous. Trimming removed 5 bases from V and 8 bases from J, with 14 bases in between. Germline loops: CDR1 SGHTA, CDR2 FQGNSA. CDR3 length: 13 residues.

This clonotype showed up just a few times. J is TRBJ1-1 and V is TRBV10-3; 8 bases align to TRBD1. The CDR3 is made up of 14 amino acids. The ends lost 7 bases at V and 4 bases at J; junction bases unmatched: 8. Germline V gives CDR1 ENHRY, CDR2 SYGVKD. CDR3 nucleotides: TGTGCCATCAACGGACAGGGATCGACCACTGAAGCTTTCTTT. This codes for CAINGQGSTTEAFF.

This clonotype was detected ten times or more. The gene calls are TRBV27 and TRBJ2-3; 7 nucleotides agree with TRBD1. The CDR3 spans 17 residues. With V trimmed by 1 base and J by 3 bases, 10 bases remained unmatched. CDR1 MNHEY and CDR2 SMNVEV come from the germline V gene (reference sequence). The CDR3 coding sequence is TGTGCCAGCAGTTTATTGTGTTTGACAGGGTGGACAGATACGCAGTATTTT. It is translated as CASSLLCLTGWTDTQYF.

This clonotype was counted many times. The chain is built from TRBV6-5 and TRBJ2-2; TRBD1 aligns across 8 bases. Per the germline V gene, CDR1 is MNHEY and CDR2 is SVGAGI. The junction had 6 bases not matched to a gene; V was cut back by 11 bases and J by 4 bases. The CDR3 totals 13 residues. CDR3 DNA: TGTGCCTTCCGGGACAGGCTCACCGGGGAGCTGTTTTTT. It specifies CAFRDRLTGELFF.

This clonotype was seen only a few times. The J gene is TRBJ1-1, the V gene TRBV7-6; no firm D call. Between the trimmed V and J ends, which lost 1 base and 3 bases, there was a span of 6 bases. This CDR3 has 13 residues. Per germline, CDR1 SGHVS and CDR2 FNYEAQ. CDR3 sequence reads: CASSLVTHTEAFF. The CDR3 DNA reads as TGTGCCAGCAGCTTAGTTACTCACACTGAAGCTTTCTTT.

The CDR3 DNA sequence: TGCAGTGTTGTATCCTACAATGAGCAGTTCTTC. This translates into CSVVSYNEQFF. This chain uses TRBV20-1 with TRBJ2-1; D is undetermined. V lost 7 bases and J lost 1, with 5 bases in between. The CDR3 has 11 residues. The germline V gene has CDR1 DFQATT and CDR2 SNEGSKA (reference sequence).

The chain combines TRBV20-1 with TRBJ1-2; TRBD1 might be the D (5 bases). CDR1 DFQATT and CDR2 SNEGSKA come from the germline V gene (reference sequence). The CDR3 totals 14 residues. Trimming cost V 0 bases and J 4 bases, with 12 bases left between them. CDR3 residues: CSARDGGSPYGYTF. CDR3 DNA: TGCAGTGCTAGAGATGGGGGTTCTCCCTATGGCTACACCTTC.

The rearrangement uses TRBV7-2 and TRBJ2-5, with D perhaps TRBD2 (6 bases). Looked up from germline, CDR1 is SGHTA and CDR2 is FQGNSA. Deletions cut 5 bases from V and 5 bases from J, with 21 bases between. This CDR3 is built from 16 residues. In DNA form, the CDR3 reads TGTGCCAGCAGCCGCCAGCCCCTTGGAGGGACGGAGACCCAGTACTTC. Amino acid sequence: CASSRQPLGGTETQYF.